Presented here are 12 T cell receptor beta chains from one specimen sequenced in a study of PD-1 blockade in classical Hodgkin lymphoma. Every single patient, without exception, relapsed after autologous stem cell transplantation, and brentuximab vedotin exposure varied. Produced via immunoSEQ multiplex PCR; TCRdb's table is partial and in-frame only. Of under 100,000 clones in the sample, 85% to 95% were seen once. Sequenced material: peripheral blood mononuclear cells (PBMCs), taken before the second cycle of nivolumab. The receptor set was obtained from a human donor with classical Hodgkin lymphoma.

The chain couples TRBV27 to TRBJ1-2, with no clear D. CDR3 length equals 13 residues. From germline, CDR1 is MNHEY and CDR2 SMNVEV (reference sequence). The V end lost 0 bases, the J end lost 3 bases, and 5 bases lay between the germline ends. The CDR3 region has the DNA TGTGCCAGCAGTTTATCTCGGGACTATGGCTACACCTTC. Residues: CASSLSRDYGYTF.

The count of this clone is one. The chain links TRBV19 to TRBJ2-7; TRBD2 matches at 7 bases. V trimming: 4 bases; J trimming: 6 bases; junction bases outside the gene matches: 9. The germline V gene has CDR1 LNHDA and CDR2 SQIVND (reference sequence). This CDR3 is built from 14 residues. CDR3 DNA sequence: TGTGCCAGTAGTAAGACTTTACTAGCGACCGAGCAGTACTTC. It is translated as CASSKTLLATEQYF.

The chain uses TRBV5-4 and TRBJ1-2; 8 nucleotides align to TRBD1. Germline loops: CDR1 SGHNT, CDR2 YYREEE (reference sequence). The trim removed 4 bases at V and 4 bases at J, leaving 9 bases unmatched. There are 15 residues in the CDR3. The CDR3 DNA reads as TGTGCCAGCAGCCACCGGACAGGGTGGATCTATGGCTACACCTTC. This codes for CASSHRTGWIYGYTF.

This rearrangement joins TRBV28 to TRBJ1-1, with no clear D. CDR1 and CDR2 (germline): MDHEN, SYDVKM. The CDR3 runs 16 residues. The V end was cut by 2 bases, the J end by 6 bases, with 19 bases between. The CDR3 spells CASSLGGAWGGAEAFF. The DNA of the CDR3 is TGTGCCAGCAGTTTAGGCGGCGCCTGGGGTGGGGCTGAAGCTTTCTTT.

The chain carries TRBV11-1 and TRBJ2-7; unclear D gene. CDR1 is SGHAT and CDR2 is FQDESV in the germline V gene (reference sequence). The V and J ends lost 5 bases and 3 bases respectively, with 8 bases between them. The CDR3 totals 12 residues. The CDR3 here is CASSEKFYEQYF. The CDR3 DNA reads as TGTGCCAGCAGCGAAAAATTCTACGAGCAGTACTTC.

This clone was observed once. The chain links TRBV27 to TRBJ1-1; possible D gene TRBD1, 6 bases. The V gene's germline CDR1 is MNHEY and CDR2 SMNVEV (reference sequence). Trimming removed 0 bases from V and 4 bases from J, with 15 bases in between. CDR3 length: 16 amino acids. This CDR3 is CASSLSTGPPSTEAFF. The DNA of the CDR3 is TGTGCCAGCAGTTTATCGACAGGCCCGCCTAGCACTGAAGCTTTCTTT.

CDR3 sequence (DNA): TGTGCCAGCAGTGGGCAGACGCCCGATCAGCCCCAGCATTTT. This sequence encodes CASSGQTPDQPQHF. This chain joins TRBV6-1 and TRBJ1-5; unclear D gene. Germline V gives CDR1 MNHNS, CDR2 SASEGT. The CDR3 is 14 residues long. V lost 4 bases and J 5 bases, leaving 12 bases between the germline ends.

The rearrangement joins TRBV18 to TRBJ2-7; a weak D match, TRBD2 (6 bases). Looked up from germline, CDR1 is KGHSH and CDR2 is LQKENI. The V end lost 0 bases, the J end lost 8 bases, and 14 bases lay between the germline ends. This CDR3 has 14 residues. The CDR3 reads CASSPPFSGAKQYF. In DNA, the CDR3 is TGTGCCAGCTCACCACCGTTTAGCGGAGCTAAGCAGTACTTC.

The rearrangement links TRBV7-9 to TRBJ1-5; tentatively, D is TRBD1 (5 bases). The CDR3 spans 15 residues. CDR1 SEHNR and CDR2 FQNEAQ come from the germline V gene (reference sequence). Trimming pared 2 bases from V and 5 bases from J, leaving 13 bases between. CDR3 sequence reads: CASSLYRGLDQPQHF. The CDR3 coding sequence is TGTGCCAGCAGCTTATATAGGGGCCTCGATCAGCCCCAGCATTTT.

V is TRBV9 and J is TRBJ1-3; D is unresolved. Germline values: CDR1 SGDLS, CDR2 YYNGEE. V lost 0 bases and J lost 3, with 10 bases in between. The CDR3 runs 15 residues. The CDR3 sequence is CASSVAGSFGNTIYF. The CDR3 bases are TGTGCCAGCAGCGTAGCGGGGAGTTTTGGAAACACCATATATTTT.

The CDR3 protein is CASSKGAEVYEQYF. CDR3 nucleotide sequence: TGTGCCAGCAGCAAAGGGGCGGAAGTCTACGAGCAGTACTTC. The chain employs TRBV9 and TRBJ2-7; possible D gene TRBD1, 5 bases. The CDR3 runs to 14 residues. The germline V and J ends were trimmed by 4 bases and 3 bases, with 14 bases remaining between them. Germline CDR1 SGDLS, CDR2 YYNGEE. Based on the CDR3 plus reference TRBV9 and TRBJ2-7, the full variable domain is DSGVTQTPKHLITATGQRVTLRCSPRSGDLSVYWYQQSLDQGLQFLIQYYNGEERAKGNILERFSAQQFPDLHSELNLSSLELGDSALYFCASSKGAEVYEQYFGPGTRLTVT.

In DNA, the CDR3 is TGTGCCAGCAGTGTCCGATTCCCCCCCGCAACTAATGAAAAACTGTTTTTT. Translated: CASSVRFPPATNEKLFF. V usage is TRBV6-4 and J usage is TRBJ1-4, with D hard to call. Trimming cost V 4 bases and J 0 bases, with 15 bases left between them. Germline V gene lookup returns CDR1 MRHNA and CDR2 SNTAGT. The CDR3 runs to 17 residues.